This T cell receptor (beta chain) appears in the sequencing data of a study of T cell responses to AZD1222 COVID-19 vaccine (dated by TCRdb to the early 2020s). Some background on the complete study: AZD1222 recipients with second doses at about 4 weeks or about 12 weeks were pooled, because spike-specific TCR depth and breadth did not differ between schedules. TCR sequencing covered some 240 trial participants: 200 to 220 given two doses of AZD1222 and around 25 given two doses of MenACWY control vaccine. Enrollment into the trials was organized by age into subgroups of 18-55, 56-69 and 70-plus years, and those subgroups contained roughly 160, 29 and 62 TCR-sequenced participants, respectively.

The time point label, read with the paper, signifies: baseline before first vaccination. Vaccinee samples came from UK trials COV001 and COV002, including a single-blind randomized controlled phase 2/3 trial of AZD1222 (ChAdOx1 nCoV-19) in healthy adults. For TCRbeta chain sequencing, PBMC samples were collected from trial participants at day 0 and at day 28 after the second dose. Spanning cysteine to phenylalanine, the CDR3 consists of 12 amino acids. Just the 36-base CDR3 DNA is kept, in frame starting at base 1. Based on the germline V gene, the CDR1 and CDR2 sequences are KGHDR and SFDVKD. V lost 7 bases and J lost 8 bases; the stretch between them is 11 bases long. Turning to this clone: It has no known antigen specificity. Base quality data are lacking; no much larger clone is found one base away.

The CDR3 regions of human TCRbeta chains were subjected to immunosequencing. The source study handled its data this way. Repertoire TCRs were matched against a reference library of SARS-CoV-2-specific TCRs generated with the MIRA antigen-specificity platform. Breadth was defined as the fraction of unique TCRs that were SARS-CoV-2-associated. Depth was defined as the fraction of total T cells that were SARS-CoV-2-associated. Using the MIRA data, each spike-specific TCR was assigned both to the spike region to which the TCR was reactive and to a CD4 or CD8 class. Log10-transformed breadth and depth values were compared by one-way ANOVA with Sidak's multiple comparisons tests. TCRdb provides this immuneACCESS table in a form limited to in-frame rearrangements. Some clones are lacking; in checked studies, under half of them reflect an unresolved V gene, and why the rest are absent is not known. V, J and clone size are taken as reported in that table, and D and trimming were inferred from the DNA itself. In this sample the table shows more than 70,000 clones, 87% of which occur a single time. The ten largest clones take up about 1.6% of the sample.

Beyond this particular receptor, the publication reports: In the small 56-69-year group, the increase in depth fell short of significance, most likely because of low power. Conclusions about previously exposed vaccinees are limited because only a handful of AZD1222 recipients were SARS-CoV-2 seropositive at baseline. Nearly half of unique spike-specific TCRs reportedly recognized epitopes outside regions mutated in the B.1.351 and B.1.1.7 variants. The whole spike protein was spanned by vaccine-associated CD4 TCRs, and dominant responses were seen in regions 160-218 and 743-854. Spike-specific TCR breadth and depth rose significantly after two AZD1222 doses compared with day 0 and with MenACWY recipients. Most participants were white British and females outnumbered males, and the authors suggested that clonal diversity may have been underestimated. Because no day 14 peak-response samples were available, repertoires were characterized only after the peak T cell response.

This sequence was found in an adult in good health. Material: peripheral blood, obtained on day 0 of AZD1222 vaccination. This chain is built from TRBV24-1 and TRBJ2-1, with TRBD1 tentatively as D gene (5 bases match). In nucleotide form, the sequence is TGTGCCACCAGAGGGGATAGGGATGAGCAGTTCTTC. Its protein product is CATRGDRDEQFF.